This is a list of T cell receptor beta chains from one sample in a study of early T cells in non-severe SARS-CoV-2 infection. TCRdb independently ran MiXCR on the 5' RACE reads; one entry per CDR3 protein. The data show some 45,000 distinct CDR3 sequences, over 3% seen once. The specimen sequenced was whole blood. The receptors originated from an adult who was a healthcare worker with PCR-confirmed SARS-CoV-2 infection or an uninfected control (not recorded which). The CDR3 runs from the conserved cysteine through the conserved F or W. Fields, in order: V gene, D gene, J gene, clone size, CDR3 DNA, CDR3 protein. D genes are given only for firm matches. Clone size is given for some rows only: seen once, a few or many times, or a class if the clone is expanded.

v_call: TRBV3-1
d_call: NA
j_call: TRBJ2-3
clone_size: NA
cdr3_nt: TGTGCCAGCAGCCAAGTGGATACGCAGTATTTT
cdr3_aa: CASSQVDTQYF

v_call: TRBV10-3
d_call: NA
j_call: TRBJ1-5
clone_size: many
cdr3_nt: TGTGCCATCAGTGAGGACAGGAGTTTGCCGTCCGCGCCAGCGCCCCAGCATTTT
cdr3_aa: CAISEDRSLPSAPAPQHF

v_call: TRBV7-6
d_call: TRBD2
j_call: TRBJ2-3
clone_size: many
cdr3_nt: TGTGCCAGCAGCGCCGAAGGCGGGGGGACAGATACGCAGTATTTT
cdr3_aa: CASSAEGGGTDTQYF

v_call: TRBV11-2
d_call: NA
j_call: TRBJ2-7
clone_size: NA
cdr3_nt: TGTGCCAGCAGCCCGGGGGGCAGGGGGATGTGGGAGCAGTACTTC
cdr3_aa: CASSPGGRGMWEQYF

v_call: TRBV5-1
d_call: NA
j_call: TRBJ1-1
clone_size: many
cdr3_nt: TGCGCCAGCAGGGGCACTGAAGCTTTCTTT
cdr3_aa: CASRGTEAFF

v_call: TRBV3-1
d_call: NA
j_call: TRBJ2-2
clone_size: NA
cdr3_nt: TGTGCCAGCAGCCGGGGGCTCCTAGCGGCCAACACCGGGGAGCTGTTTTTT
cdr3_aa: CASSRGLLAANTGELFF

v_call: TRBV3-1
d_call: NA
j_call: TRBJ2-6
clone_size: many
cdr3_nt: TGTGCCAGCAGCCCGAAACGGGGTACCGGGGCTGGGGCCAACGTCCTGACTTTC
cdr3_aa: CASSPKRGTGAGANVLTF

v_call: TRBV11-2
d_call: NA
j_call: TRBJ2-3
clone_size: NA
cdr3_nt: TGTGCCAGCATCCCTGCTAGCTCAGATACGCAGTATTTT
cdr3_aa: CASIPASSDTQYF

v_call: TRBV29-1
d_call: TRBD1
j_call: TRBJ2-7
clone_size: many
cdr3_nt: TGCAGCGTTCTCCCCTTGGACAGGGAGGAGTACTTC
cdr3_aa: CSVLPLDREEYF

v_call: TRBV6-1
d_call: TRBD1
j_call: TRBJ1-2
clone_size: NA
cdr3_nt: TGTGCCAGCACTCTAAGGGACAGGAACTATGGCTACACCTTC
cdr3_aa: CASTLRDRNYGYTF

v_call: TRBV30
d_call: NA
j_call: TRBJ2-3
clone_size: few
cdr3_nt: TGTGCCTGGAGTGTAAAAGGGACCGTGAGCACAGATACGCAGTATTTT
cdr3_aa: CAWSVKGTVSTDTQYF

v_call: TRBV11-2
d_call: TRBD1
j_call: TRBJ2-1
clone_size: many
cdr3_nt: TGTGCCAGCAGCCCAGGGGGTTACTACAATGAGCAGTTCTTC
cdr3_aa: CASSPGGYYNEQFF

v_call: TRBV20-1
d_call: TRBD2
j_call: TRBJ2-1
clone_size: many
cdr3_nt: TGCAGTGCCTCGACTAGCGGGAGGAGAAATGAGCAGTTCTTC
cdr3_aa: CSASTSGRRNEQFF

v_call: TRBV5-8
d_call: TRBD1
j_call: TRBJ2-7
clone_size: many
cdr3_nt: TGTGCCAGCAGCGCCCGACAGGGACCCTACGAGCAGTACTTC
cdr3_aa: CASSARQGPYEQYF

v_call: TRBV27
d_call: NA
j_call: TRBJ1-5
clone_size: many
cdr3_nt: TGTGCCAGCGCCTGGGATGTCAATCAGCCCCAGCATTTT
cdr3_aa: CASAWDVNQPQHF

v_call: TRBV11-2
d_call: TRBD2
j_call: TRBJ2-3
clone_size: many
cdr3_nt: TGTGCCAGCAGCTCGATGGGAGACTCGGGGGGTACGCAGTATTTT
cdr3_aa: CASSSMGDSGGTQYF

v_call: TRBV19
d_call: NA
j_call: TRBJ2-7
clone_size: many
cdr3_nt: TGTGCCAGTAGTATTGGAGGGGGCTACGAGCAGTACTTC
cdr3_aa: CASSIGGGYEQYF

v_call: TRBV12-3/TRBV12-4
d_call: TRBD1
j_call: TRBJ2-1
clone_size: NA
cdr3_nt: TGTGCCAGCATCCTCGGGACAGCCGGCATTGGTGAGCAGTTCTTC
cdr3_aa: CASILGTAGIGEQFF

v_call: TRBV6-5
d_call: NA
j_call: TRBJ1-1
clone_size: many
cdr3_nt: TGTGCCAGCAGTCCCACGGTTACAGGGTACACTGAAGCTTTCTTT
cdr3_aa: CASSPTVTGYTEAFF

v_call: TRBV5-1
d_call: TRBD1
j_call: TRBJ1-2
clone_size: NA
cdr3_nt: TGCGCCAGCAGCGGCGGGACAGACCCCTATGGCTACACCTTC
cdr3_aa: CASSGGTDPYGYTF

v_call: TRBV7-6
d_call: NA
j_call: TRBJ2-5
clone_size: medium-sized
cdr3_nt: TGTGCCAGCAGCTTAACCGGGCCAGAGGCCCAGTACTTC
cdr3_aa: CASSLTGPEAQYF

v_call: TRBV27
d_call: TRBD1
j_call: TRBJ1-5
clone_size: many
cdr3_nt: TGTGCCAGCAGTTCATCGACAGGGAGGAGGCCCCAGCATTTT
cdr3_aa: CASSSSTGRRPQHF

v_call: TRBV6-6
d_call: NA
j_call: TRBJ1-3
clone_size: many
cdr3_nt: TGTGCCAGCTTTCGGGAGGGCACTGGAAACACCATATATTTT
cdr3_aa: CASFREGTGNTIYF

v_call: TRBV18
d_call: NA
j_call: TRBJ2-1
clone_size: NA
cdr3_nt: TGTGCCAGCTCACCACGGCGGGACCTCTCCTACAATGAGCAGTTCTTC
cdr3_aa: CASSPRRDLSYNEQFF

v_call: TRBV11-2
d_call: TRBD2
j_call: TRBJ2-3
clone_size: many
cdr3_nt: TGTGCCAGCAGACGACTAGCGGGGAGCACAGATACGCAGTATTTT
cdr3_aa: CASRRLAGSTDTQYF

v_call: TRBV29-1
d_call: NA
j_call: TRBJ1-2
clone_size: once
cdr3_nt: TGCAGCGTTGATCCGCCAGGGTATGGCTACACCTTC
cdr3_aa: CSVDPPGYGYTF

v_call: TRBV5-1
d_call: TRBD1
j_call: TRBJ1-5
clone_size: many
cdr3_nt: TGCGCCAGCAGTCCCACAACAGGGGCGGGTCAGCCCCAGCATTTT
cdr3_aa: CASSPTTGAGQPQHF

v_call: TRBV7-9
d_call: NA
j_call: TRBJ1-2
clone_size: few
cdr3_nt: TGTGCCAGCAGCTTAGGAGGACCAAACTATGGCTACACCTTC
cdr3_aa: CASSLGGPNYGYTF

v_call: TRBV11-2
d_call: TRBD2
j_call: TRBJ2-5
clone_size: few
cdr3_nt: TGTGCCAGCAGCTTCCGGACTAGCTCGGAGACCCAGTACTTC
cdr3_aa: CASSFRTSSETQYF

v_call: TRBV20-1
d_call: NA
j_call: TRBJ2-7
clone_size: many
cdr3_nt: TGCAGTGCTAGAGATCAACTTGCGCAGTACTTC
cdr3_aa: CSARDQLAQYF

v_call: TRBV20-1
d_call: NA
j_call: TRBJ1-6
clone_size: many
cdr3_nt: TGCAGTGCTTACTCACAGGGTGGGAATTCACCCCTCCACTTT
cdr3_aa: CSAYSQGGNSPLHF

v_call: TRBV7-9
d_call: TRBD2
j_call: TRBJ2-1
clone_size: many
cdr3_nt: TGTGCCAGCAGCCCGGGACTAGCGGGAGGGCCCGGCAATGAGCAGTTCTTC
cdr3_aa: CASSPGLAGGPGNEQFF

v_call: TRBV9
d_call: NA
j_call: TRBJ2-3
clone_size: many
cdr3_nt: TGTGCCAGCAGCGTATTCGATACGCAGTATTTT
cdr3_aa: CASSVFDTQYF

v_call: TRBV27
d_call: NA
j_call: TRBJ1-3
clone_size: NA
cdr3_nt: TGTGCCAGCAGTTTCGTCGGAAACACCATATATTTT
cdr3_aa: CASSFVGNTIYF

v_call: TRBV5-5
d_call: NA
j_call: TRBJ2-5
clone_size: NA
cdr3_nt: TGTGCCAGCAGCTTCCCATCAGGAGAGACCCAGTACTTC
cdr3_aa: CASSFPSGETQYF

v_call: TRBV12-3/TRBV12-4
d_call: TRBD2
j_call: TRBJ2-3
clone_size: many
cdr3_nt: TGTGCCAGCAGTCCGACGGGACTAAACACAGATACGCAGTATTTT
cdr3_aa: CASSPTGLNTDTQYF

v_call: TRBV18
d_call: NA
j_call: TRBJ2-7
clone_size: NA
cdr3_nt: TGTGCCAGCTCACCACCGGCAACGTCCTACGAGCAGTACTTC
cdr3_aa: CASSPPATSYEQYF

v_call: TRBV12-3/TRBV12-4
d_call: NA
j_call: TRBJ1-1
clone_size: many
cdr3_nt: TGTGCCAGCAGTTTGGGACGACCGAACACTGAAGCTTTCTTT
cdr3_aa: CASSLGRPNTEAFF

v_call: TRBV10-3
d_call: NA
j_call: TRBJ2-7
clone_size: NA
cdr3_nt: TGTGCCATCCAAGGGGACTCCTACGAGCAGTACTTC
cdr3_aa: CAIQGDSYEQYF

v_call: TRBV9
d_call: TRBD2
j_call: TRBJ2-3
clone_size: many
cdr3_nt: TGTGCCAGCAGCGTAGCTCTGGCTAGCGGTTACACAGATACGCAGTATTTT
cdr3_aa: CASSVALASGYTDTQYF